This T cell receptor beta chain comes out of a study of blood T cell repertoires in COVID-19 (dated by TCRdb to 2018 to 2020). General notes on the study: Samples from collaborators originated in the United States, Italy and Spain and spanned both the acute and convalescent phases of COVID-19. The samples were drawn from two sources: the first 160 participants of the ongoing ImmuneRACE study, and over 950 subjects contributed by 6 global collaborators. The material from the prospective study consisted of cDNA or gDNA derived from T cells, B-cell-depleted T cells, or PBMCs. HLA class I and class II types, where available, came from metadata supplied by the sample provider rather than from assay-based typing. Sample metadata almost always included a de-identified subject ID, COVID-19 status, age in years and sex. The repertoires were made available in a free public database intended to serve as a resource for research on the immune response to SARS-CoV-2. Deeply sampled blood TCRbeta repertoires from subjects exposed to, actively infected with, or recovered from COVID-19 were included in the dataset.

From a lookup of the germline V gene, CDR1 and CDR2 are SGHRS and YFSETQ. The junction carries 9 bases between V and J, which are trimmed by 4 bases and 7 bases respectively. The cysteine opens and the phenylalanine closes a CDR3 of 12 amino acids. Solely the CDR3 DNA is kept, with 36 bases framed from the first base. TCRbeta CDR3 regions were amplified from genomic DNA by means of the immunoSEQ Assay, a bias-controlled multiplex PCR. Per the original workflow: The number of nucleated cells in each sample was estimated by amplification of reference gene primers within the assay. Sequence reads were collapsed and filtered to measure the absolute abundance of every unique TCRbeta CDR3 rearrangement. Productive Simpson clonality was computed per sample as the square root of Simpson's diversity index over productive rearrangements. In its TCRdb copy, this immuneACCESS table keeps in-frame sequences only and misses some clones. Where compared with another copy, unresolved V genes explain less than half of these, and the others have no known cause. That table furnishes V, J and clone size, whereas the DNA furnished D and trimming. In all, the sample holds about 130,000 clones, and roughly four fifths of those were seen once. Clones ranked in the top ten supply 13% of the sample.

Concerning this clone itself: There is no known antigen for this receptor. No qualities accompany the bases; no much larger clone lies one base away. The same CDR3 also results from other DNA sequences found in this sample.

Whole blood was collected in K2EDTA tubes by collaborating institutions according to the institutions' own protocols. For TCRbeta analysis, collaborators shipped samples as frozen whole blood, isolated PBMCs, or DNA extracted from either of those sample types. What the research found in general, with its limitations: The amount of clinical and demographic metadata varied by source and participant and was provided uncurated.

Here the chain combines TRBV5-1 and TRBJ2-1; perhaps TRBD2 is the D gene, with 5 bases matching. This TCR was sampled from a human donor in a cohort sampled during active COVID-19. Sequenced material: peripheral blood. The CDR3 region: CASSDSGNEQFF. The DNA sequence follows: TGCGCCAGCAGCGATTCGGGAAATGAGCAGTTCTTC.